Shown below are 3 T cell receptor beta chains from a single sample sequenced in a study of cytomegalovirus exposure and HLA in healthy donors. The PCR employed 60 Vbeta primers together with 13 Jbeta primers. Assay: immunoSEQ multiplex PCR; the TCRdb copy retains only in-frame clones and omits some. The sample lists 110,000 to 150,000 clones; 70% to 85% were seen once. Material: PBMCs. All receptors come from a woman in her fifties or sixties in good health and CMV-seropositive.

The chain is built from TRBV27 and TRBJ1-1; D is possibly TRBD1 (6 bases). The CDR3 is made up of 17 amino acids. The V gene lost 6 bases and the J gene lost 5 bases, with 25 bases spanning the gap. Germline V gene data show CDR1 as MNHEY and CDR2 as SMNVEV (reference sequence). In DNA form, the CDR3 reads TGTGCCAGCAGGACATGGACAGTTGAGAGCCTGTGGACTGAAGCTTTCTTT. Translation: CASRTWTVESLWTEAFF.

The chain links TRBV7-2 to TRBJ2-5; 11 bases align to TRBD2. V was clipped by 5 bases and J by 4 bases; unmatched bases: 6. The germline gives CDR1 SGHTA, CDR2 FQGNSA. The CDR3 covers 15 residues. Here the CDR3 DNA reads TGTGCCAGCAGCCAACTAGCGGGAGAGCGAGAGACCCAGTACTTC. Translation: CASSQLAGERETQYF.

This clone came up once. The chain links TRBV6-1 to TRBJ1-1; the match to TRBD1 covers 7 bases. This CDR3 region has 15 residues. In germline, CDR1 is MNHNS, CDR2 SASEGT. Trimming removed 7 bases from V and 0 bases from J; junction bases left unmatched: 8. Written as DNA, the CDR3 is TGTGCCAGCATGGCAGGGGGGATGATGAACACTGAAGCTTTCTTT. Protein product: CASMAGGMMNTEAFF.